The 9 T cell receptor beta chains below were found in one sample sequenced in a study of blood T cell repertoires in COVID-19. Produced via immunoSEQ multiplex PCR; TCRdb's table is partial and in-frame only. Of some 320,000 clones in the sample, around 87% were seen once. The specimen was PBMCs or T cells enriched from blood (not recorded which). All receptors derive from a woman aged 25-40 years who had recovered from COVID-19.

Only a few counts were recorded for this clone. The chain recombines TRBV5-4 with TRBJ1-2, with D possibly matching TRBD1 (5 bases). The CDR3 has 16 amino acids. Germline loops: CDR1 SGHNT, CDR2 YYREEE (reference sequence). Trimming pared 4 bases from V and 4 bases from J, leaving 20 bases between. CDR3 sequence (DNA): TGTGCCAGCAGCAACTCCGGGGGGTCGGTGGGCTATGGCTACACCTTC. Translating it yields CASSNSGGSVGYGYTF.

The chain is built from TRBV30 and TRBJ1-2, with D possibly TRBD1 on 5 matching bases. The CDR3 totals 13 residues. CDR1 and CDR2 (germline): GTSNPN, SVGIG (reference sequence). The germline V and J ends were trimmed by 1 base and 6 bases, with 12 bases remaining between them. The CDR3 spells CAWSGGTLDGYTF. The CDR3 nucleotides read TGTGCCTGGAGTGGCGGGACTCTGGATGGCTACACCTTC.

In this sample, this clone turned up once. J is TRBJ1-1 and V is TRBV3-1 (or the pseudogene TRBV3-2); 8 nucleotides line up with TRBD1. V was pared by 3 bases and J by 0 bases, with 3 bases of the junction left unmatched. The length of the CDR3 is 15 residues. CDR1 and CDR2 from the germline V gene are LGHDT and YNNKEL (reference sequence). The CDR3 DNA follows: TGTGCCAGCAGCCACCCAGGGGGCTTGAACACTGAAGCTTTCTTT. As protein: CASSHPGGLNTEAFF.

The chain uses TRBV7-2 and TRBJ2-7; 7 positions match TRBD2. This CDR3 region has 14 residues. In germline, CDR1 is SGHTA, CDR2 FQGNSA. The trim removed 3 bases at V and 6 bases at J, leaving 8 bases unmatched. This CDR3 reads CASSFGLDDGEQYF. CDR3 sequence (DNA): TGTGCCAGCAGCTTTGGACTAGACGACGGCGAGCAGTACTTC.

The rearrangement uses TRBV11-2 and TRBJ1-2, with 11 bases lining up with TRBD1. The CDR3 runs to 16 residues. Trimming cost V 0 bases and J 7 bases; bases outside gene matches: 7. CDR1 SGHAT and CDR2 FQNNGV come from the germline V gene. The CDR3 DNA reads TGTGCCAGCAGCTTAGATGGACAGGGGGCGCTTAGTGGCTACACCTTC. Translating gives CASSLDGQGALSGYTF. Full variable domain (missing parts from reference TRBV11-2 and TRBJ1-2): EAGVAQSPRYKIIEKRQSVAFWCNPISGHATLYWYQQILGQGPKLLIQFQNNGVVDDSQLPKDRFSAERLKGVDSTLKIQPAKLEDSAVYLCASSLDGQGALSGYTFGSGTRLTVV.

The V and J genes are TRBV5-4 and TRBJ1-6; 7 nucleotides align to TRBD1. Germline CDR1 reads SGHNT; CDR2 reads YYREEE (reference sequence). This CDR3 region has 15 residues. V lost 4 bases, J lost 7 bases, and 8 bases stayed unmatched. The CDR3 DNA sequence: TGTGCCAGCAGCCCCCAGGGGGTAATCAATTCACCCCTCCACTTT. Translation: CASSPQGVINSPLHF. Combining the CDR3 with reference TRBV5-4 and TRBJ1-6 gives the whole variable domain ETGVTQSPTHLIKTRGQQVTLRCSSQSGHNTVSWYQQALGQGPQFIFQYYREEENGRGNFPPRFSGLQFPNYSSELNVNALELDDSALYLCASSPQGVINSPLHFGNGTRLTVT.

CDR3 in DNA: TGTGCCAGTAGGGATGGACAGGGGGGAAAGGGCTACACCTTC. Encoded protein: CASRDGQGGKGYTF. The V gene is TRBV19, the J gene TRBJ1-2; 10 nucleotides agree with TRBD1. The germline V gene encodes CDR1 LNHDA and CDR2 SQIVND (reference sequence). V shed 6 bases and J 8 bases; nucleotides not matched to a gene: 9. The CDR3 sequence is 14 residues long. The whole variable domain, remainder taken from reference TRBV19 and TRBJ1-2, is DGGITQSPKYLFRKEGQNVTLSCEQNLNHDAMYWYRQDPGQGLRLIYYSQIVNDFQKGDIAEGYSVSREKKESFPLTVTSAQKNPTAFYLCASRDGQGGKGYTFGSGTRLTVV.

The chain uses TRBV5-8 and TRBJ2-3; TRBD1 agrees at 8 bases. The V segment lost 3 bases and the J segment 1 base; nucleotides outside the gene matches: 10. Germline V gene lookup returns CDR1 SGHTS and CDR2 YDEGEE. This CDR3 is built from 17 residues. The CDR3 DNA follows: TGTGCCAGCAGCTCCGGGACAGGCCTAGAGGGCACAGATACGCAGTATTTT. This gives the protein CASSSGTGLEGTDTQYF. The variable domain in full, with the rest retrieved from reference TRBV5-8 and TRBJ2-3, is EAGVTQSPTHLIKTRGQQATLRCSPISGHTSVYWYQQALGLGLQFLLWYDEGEERNRGNFPPRFSGRQFPNYSSELNVNALELEDSALYLCASSSGTGLEGTDTQYFGPGTRLTVL.

This chain uses TRBV9 with TRBJ1-5; maybe TRBD1 (5 bases). Germline V CDR1 and CDR2: SGDLS, YYNGEE. Trimming shortened V by 2 bases and J by 0 bases, and 9 bases separated the two germline ends. This CDR3 region has 15 residues. This CDR3 reads CASSVPRDSNQPQHF. The DNA for the CDR3 is TGTGCCAGCAGCGTGCCCAGGGATAGCAATCAGCCCCAGCATTTT.